What follows are 3 T cell receptor beta chains derived from one specimen sequenced in a study of T-cell reconstitution after alpha-beta-depleted transplantation in children. The library targeted TCRbeta and was prepared with unique molecular identifiers. TCRdb called the PCR reads again in MiXCR, with one record for every CDR3 protein. This sample carries about 580,000 distinct CDR3 sequences, under 30% of them seen once, and the ten largest clones take approximately 14%. The specimen was PBMCs, mostly from graft donor cells, collected 360 days after TCRalphabeta/CD19-depleted stem cell transplant. These receptors originate from a boy under two years old who had a stem cell transplant for acute myeloid leukemia, so the T cells may come from the graft donor.

The chain combines TRBV20-1 with TRBJ2-7, with TRBD2 matching over 12 bases. This CDR3 spans 17 amino acids. J was trimmed by 2 bases and V by 2 bases; bases with no gene match: 10. Germline CDR1 DFQATT, CDR2 SNEGSKA (reference sequence). The CDR3 sequence is CSARSASGGAITYEQYF. In nucleotides, the CDR3 is TGCAGTGCTAGATCGGCTAGCGGGGGGGCTATCACCTACGAGCAGTACTTC.

This clonotype was found a few times. This rearrangement joins TRBV2 to TRBJ1-5; tentatively, D is TRBD1 (5 bases). The germline V gene encodes CDR1 SNHLY and CDR2 FYNNEI. This CDR3 has 12 residues. V lost 8 bases and J lost 3, with 8 bases in between. CDR3 bases: TGTGCCAGCCGCAGGGTCAATCAGCCCCAGCATTTT. Translating gives CASRRVNQPQHF.

This clonotype was counted between two and nine times. The chain couples TRBV24-1 to TRBJ2-7; D not resolved. V shed 3 bases and J shed 8 bases, with 16 bases lying between them. The germline V gene has CDR1 KGHDR and CDR2 SFDVKD. The CDR3 has 14 residues. Here the CDR3 reads CATSDLDESDKQYF. The CDR3 DNA reads TGTGCCACCAGTGATCTAGACGAATCCGACAAGCAGTACTTC.